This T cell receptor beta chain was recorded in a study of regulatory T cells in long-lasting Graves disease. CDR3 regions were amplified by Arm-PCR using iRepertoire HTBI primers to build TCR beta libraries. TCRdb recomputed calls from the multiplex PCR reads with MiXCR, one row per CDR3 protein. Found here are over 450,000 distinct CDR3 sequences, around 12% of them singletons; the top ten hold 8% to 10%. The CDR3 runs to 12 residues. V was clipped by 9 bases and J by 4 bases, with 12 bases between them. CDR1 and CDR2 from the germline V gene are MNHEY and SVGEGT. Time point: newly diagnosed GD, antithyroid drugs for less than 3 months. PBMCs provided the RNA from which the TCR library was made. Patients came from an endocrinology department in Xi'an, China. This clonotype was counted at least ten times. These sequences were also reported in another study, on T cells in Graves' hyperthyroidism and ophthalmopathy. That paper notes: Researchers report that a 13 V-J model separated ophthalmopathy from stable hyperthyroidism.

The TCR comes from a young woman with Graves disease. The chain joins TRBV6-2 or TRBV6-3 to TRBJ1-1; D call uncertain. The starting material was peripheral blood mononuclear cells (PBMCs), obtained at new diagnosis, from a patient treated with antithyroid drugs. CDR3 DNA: TGTGCCAGTGGGATTGTTGGCACTGAAGCTTTCTTT. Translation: CASGIVGTEAFF.